The 8 T cell receptor beta chains presented below share a single source sample, sequenced in a study of tumor-infiltrating lymphocytes in oesophageal squamous cell carcinoma. Each CDR3 protein gets one entry after TCRdb re-called the PCR reads with MiXCR. In the table there are roughly 20,000 distinct CDR3 sequences, about two fifths of which are singletons. Sequencing used normal esophageal tissue next to the tumor. These receptors all come from a male donor with esophageal squamous cell carcinoma.

The chain is built from TRBV7-3 and TRBJ2-1, with 13 nucleotides matching TRBD2. The germline V gene encodes CDR1 SGHTA and CDR2 FQGTGA. The CDR3 length is 16 residues. Unmatched junction bases numbered 3, after V lost 1 base and J lost 6 bases. The CDR3 loop reads CASSLIGLAGANEQFF. The CDR3, as DNA: TGTGCCAGCAGCTTAATCGGACTAGCGGGAGCCAATGAGCAGTTCTTC.

Remarks on this clonotype: This may come from a read error, since a much larger clone is one base off. The V call is TRBV24-1, the J call TRBJ2-3; 7 nucleotides line up with TRBD1. Gene TRBJ2-7 matches the end of the DNA better, so the J call may be wrong. The germline V gene encodes CDR1 KGHDR and CDR2 SFDVKD. The CDR3 consists of 16 residues. The CDR3 nucleotides read TGTGCCACCAGTGACCAGACGACAGGGTCCTACAATGAGCAGTACTTC. Translated, it gives CATSDQTTGSYNEQYF.

In its sample, this clonotype ranks as medium-sized. This chain joins TRBV6-1 and TRBJ2-4; no reliable D call. The CDR3 is 12 residues long. CDR1 is MNHNS and CDR2 is SASEGT in the germline V gene. The V end was cut by 7 bases, the J end by 5 bases, with 9 bases between. Here the CDR3 reads CASISVQNIQYF. In DNA, the CDR3 is TGTGCCAGCATATCAGTCCAAAACATTCAGTACTTC.

This clonotype was counted only a few times. This rearrangement joins TRBV5-1 to TRBJ2-7; D is possibly TRBD1 or TRBD2 (6 bases each). CDR3 length: 16 residues. V lost 1 base, J lost 5 bases, and 19 bases lay in between. Germline CDR1 reads SGHRS; CDR2 reads YFSETQ. The DNA of the CDR3 is TGCGCCAGCAGCTTGTTCGGGAGAACAGGGATGGACGAGCAGTACTTC. This codes for CASSLFGRTGMDEQYF.

The chain combines TRBV10-3 with TRBJ2-3, with D possibly matching TRBD1 (6 bases). The J call may not be correct, given that the DNA end is closer to TRBJ2-1. Per the germline V gene, CDR1 is ENHRY and CDR2 is SYGVKD. The CDR3 consists of 13 residues. The CDR3 bases are TGTGCCATCAGTGCGAGCCGGACAGATACGCAGTTCTTC. The encoded protein is CAISASRTDTQFF.

The chain links TRBV2 to TRBJ2-3; 10 bases are shared with TRBD2. The J call may be wrong; the DNA end is better matched by TRBJ2-1. Germline V CDR1 and CDR2: SNHLY, FYNNEI. The CDR3 totals 16 residues. In DNA form, the CDR3 reads TGTGCCAGCGCGGAGTTGCGCCTAGCGGGAGACAATGAGCAGTTCTTC. This gives the protein CASAELRLAGDNEQFF.

In its sample, this clonotype was seen once. This chain uses TRBV7-3 with TRBJ2-7; the D gene is possibly TRBD2 (6 bases). Trimming pared 4 bases from V and 3 bases from J, leaving 22 bases between. CDR1 and CDR2 (germline): SGHTA, FQGTGA. The CDR3 is 17 residues long. CDR3 coding DNA: TGTGCCAGCAGCTCACGTCCCCCCCGGGACTTAAACTACGAGCAGTACTTC. Protein sequence: CASSSRPPRDLNYEQYF. Variable domain in full (rest from reference TRBV7-3 and TRBJ2-7): GAGVSQTPSNKVTEKGKYVELRCDPISGHTALYWYRQSLGQGPEFLIYFQGTGAADDSGLPNDRFFAVRPEGSVSTLKIQRTERGDSAVYLCASSSRPPRDLNYEQYFGPGTRLTVT.

This clonotype was seen many times. The gene calls are TRBV24-1 and TRBJ1-5; D unresolved. Trimming pared 3 bases from V and 3 bases from J, leaving 5 bases between. Germline V lookup: CDR1 KGHDR, CDR2 SFDVKD. The length of the CDR3 is 13 residues. CDR3 amino acids: CATSDDANQPQHF. The CDR3 DNA is TGTGCCACCAGTGATGATGCCAATCAGCCCCAGCATTTT.